This entry features one T cell receptor beta chain sequence. Its antigen is still unknown. V lost 9 bases and J 3 bases, leaving 17 bases between the germline ends. In germline, CDR1 is SGHVS, CDR2 FQNEAQ. CDR3 size: 15 residues. These data originate in a study of OX40 agonist ivuxolimab in advanced cancers. Findings and caveats of the study: The authors did not determine the antigen specificity of the expanded peripheral T cells.

The method was immunoSEQ multiplex PCR; TCRdb's version includes in-frame clones alone and lacks a portion of them. The sample records approximately 67,000 clones, roughly 92% being singletons. The clonotype originates from an adult with an advanced solid tumor such as melanoma, head and neck, liver or kidney cancer. This chain links TRBV7-8 with TRBJ2-2; no clear D. This material consisted of CD4+ or CD8+ T cells sorted from blood, taken in a trial of the OX40 agonist ivuxolimab. CDR3 amino acids: CASARSWEYTGELFF. The CDR3 nucleotides are TGTGCCAGTGCTAGGAGTTGGGAATACACCGGGGAGCTGTTTTTT.